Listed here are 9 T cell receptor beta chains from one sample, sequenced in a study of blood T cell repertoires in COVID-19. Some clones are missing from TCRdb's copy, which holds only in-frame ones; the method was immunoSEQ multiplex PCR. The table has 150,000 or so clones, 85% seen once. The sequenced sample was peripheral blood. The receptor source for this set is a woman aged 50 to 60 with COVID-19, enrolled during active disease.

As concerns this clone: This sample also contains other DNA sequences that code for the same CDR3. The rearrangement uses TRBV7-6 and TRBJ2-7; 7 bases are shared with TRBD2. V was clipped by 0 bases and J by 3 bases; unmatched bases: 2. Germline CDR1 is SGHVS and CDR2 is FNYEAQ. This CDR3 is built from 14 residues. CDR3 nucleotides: TGTGCCAGCAGCTTAGCGTCGGGGGGCTACGAGCAGTACTTC. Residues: CASSLASGGYEQYF.

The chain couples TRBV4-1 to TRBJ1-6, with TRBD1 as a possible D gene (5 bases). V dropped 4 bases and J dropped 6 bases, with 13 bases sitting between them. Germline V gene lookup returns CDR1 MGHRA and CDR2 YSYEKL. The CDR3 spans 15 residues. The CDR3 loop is CASSPQGPLNSPLHF. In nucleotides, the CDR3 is TGCGCCAGCAGCCCTCAGGGTCCCCTTAATTCACCCCTCCACTTT.

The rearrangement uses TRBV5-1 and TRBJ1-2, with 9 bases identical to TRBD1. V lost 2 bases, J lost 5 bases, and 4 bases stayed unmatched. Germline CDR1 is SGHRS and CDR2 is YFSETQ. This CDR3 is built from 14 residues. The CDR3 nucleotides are TGCGCCAGCAGCTTTACAGGGGGCGAATATGGCTACACCTTC. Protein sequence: CASSFTGGEYGYTF.

This CDR3 reads CASSLEVGAGGPTDTQYF. The CDR3 nucleotides read TGTGCCAGCAGCTTAGAAGTCGGAGCGGGGGGGCCGACAGATACGCAGTATTTT. The chain uses TRBV11-3 and TRBJ2-3; 10 bases agree with TRBD2. CDR1 is SGHNT and CDR2 is YENEEA in the germline V gene. The CDR3 consists of 18 residues. The ends lost 0 bases at V and 3 bases at J; junction bases unmatched: 9.

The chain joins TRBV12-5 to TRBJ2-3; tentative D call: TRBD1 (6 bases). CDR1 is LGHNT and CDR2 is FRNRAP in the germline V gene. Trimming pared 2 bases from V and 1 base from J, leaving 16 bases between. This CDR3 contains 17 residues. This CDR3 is CASGLLPDRLRTDTQYF. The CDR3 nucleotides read TGTGCTAGTGGTTTGCTTCCCGACAGGTTACGCACAGATACGCAGTATTTT. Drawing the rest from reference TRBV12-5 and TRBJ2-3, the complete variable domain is DARVTQTPRHKVTEMGQEVTMRCQPILGHNTVFWYRQTMMQGLELLAYFRNRAPLDDSGMPKDRFSAEMPDATLATLKIQPSEPRDSAVYFCASGLLPDRLRTDTQYFGPGTRLTVL.

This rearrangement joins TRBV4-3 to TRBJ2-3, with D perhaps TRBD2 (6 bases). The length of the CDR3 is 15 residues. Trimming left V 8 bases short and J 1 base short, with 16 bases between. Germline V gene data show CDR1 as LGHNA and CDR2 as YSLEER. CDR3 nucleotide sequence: TGCGCCAGCTCTGGTCGGGCTAGCGGCACAGATACGCAGTATTTT. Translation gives CASSGRASGTDTQYF.

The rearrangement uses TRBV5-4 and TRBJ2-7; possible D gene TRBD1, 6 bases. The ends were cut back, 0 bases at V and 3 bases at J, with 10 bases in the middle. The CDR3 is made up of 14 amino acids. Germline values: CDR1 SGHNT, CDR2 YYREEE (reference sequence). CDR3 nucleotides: TGTGCCAGCAGCTTGGATGGACAGCTCTACGAGCAGTACTTC. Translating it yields CASSLDGQLYEQYF.

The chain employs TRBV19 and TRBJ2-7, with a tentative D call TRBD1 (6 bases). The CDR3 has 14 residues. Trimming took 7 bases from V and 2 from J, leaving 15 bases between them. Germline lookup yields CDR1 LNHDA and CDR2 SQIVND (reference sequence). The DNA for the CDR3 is TGTGCCAGTAATCCCCCAGGGGAACCCTACGAGCAGTACTTC. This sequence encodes CASNPPGEPYEQYF.

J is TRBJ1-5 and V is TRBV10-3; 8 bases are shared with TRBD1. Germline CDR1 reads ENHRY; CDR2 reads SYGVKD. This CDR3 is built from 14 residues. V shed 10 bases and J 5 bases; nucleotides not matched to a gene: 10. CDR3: CATAGTGWDQPQHF. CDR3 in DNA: TGTGCCACCGCGGGGACAGGCTGGGATCAGCCCCAGCATTTT.